The 19 T cell receptor beta chains below come from one sample, sequenced in a study of blood T cell repertoires in COVID-19. Measured with immunoSEQ multiplex PCR; TCRdb has only the in-frame clones, and not every one. The sample includes more than 30,000 clones, around 96% of them seen just once. Sequencing input: peripheral blood. Receptors were obtained from a human donor with active COVID-19. The donor label of this sample is uncertain.

The CDR3 DNA reads as TGTGCCAGCAGTTTTCGCCCAATCGCAGGCGAGCAGTACTTC. It translates to CASSFRPIAGEQYF. The chain couples TRBV28 to TRBJ2-7, with no clear D. This CDR3 has 14 amino acids. V lost 3 bases and J lost 6, with 15 bases in between. CDR1 is MDHEN and CDR2 is SYDVKM in the germline V gene. Looking up the rest from reference TRBV28 and TRBJ2-7 gives the full variable domain: DVKVTQSSRYLVKRTGEKVFLECVQDMDHENMFWYRQDPGLGLRLIYFSYDVKMKEKGDIPEGYSVSREKKERFSLILESASTNQTSMYLCASSFRPIAGEQYFGPGTRLTVT.

V gene TRBV7-9 combines with J gene TRBJ2-5; the match to TRBD2 covers 13 bases. The CDR3 spans 16 residues. V lost 4 bases and J lost 5; bases outside the gene matches: 7. Germline-derived CDR1 and CDR2 are SEHNR and FQNEAQ (reference sequence). In nucleotides, the CDR3 is TGTGCCAGCAGCTGGACTAGCGGGAGAAGTCAGGAGACCCAGTACTTC. Its protein product is CASSWTSGRSQETQYF. The full variable domain, in which reference TRBV7-9 and TRBJ2-5 provide the parts outside the CDR3, is DTGVSQNPRHKITKRGQNVTFRCDPISEHNRLYWYRQTLGQGPEFLTYFQNEAQLEKSRLLSDRFSAERPKGSFSTLEIQRTEQGDSAMYLCASSWTSGRSQETQYFGPGTRLLVL.

The rearrangement joins TRBV6-5 to TRBJ1-1; D is ambiguous. This CDR3 spans 14 amino acids. Germline lookup yields CDR1 MNHEY and CDR2 SVGAGI. V was cut by 0 bases and J by 1 base, with 6 bases left in between. CDR3 residues: CASSYSSKNTEAFF. The CDR3 DNA follows: TGTGCCAGCAGTTACTCATCAAAGAACACTGAAGCTTTCTTT.

This clone was found a few times. The chain uses TRBV2 and TRBJ1-5; 9 nucleotides match TRBD1. V was clipped by 4 bases and J by 2 bases; unmatched bases: 9. The germline gives CDR1 SNHLY, CDR2 FYNNEI. This CDR3 has 17 amino acids. CDR3 nucleotides: TGTGCCAGCAGTGCTCCGGGACAGGGAGCAGGCAATCAGCCCCAGCATTTT. This sequence encodes CASSAPGQGAGNQPQHF.

The rearrangement links TRBV6-5 to TRBJ2-2; D unclear. The V gene's germline CDR1 is MNHEY and CDR2 SVGAGI. The V gene lost 5 bases and the J gene lost 1 base, with 8 bases spanning the gap. The CDR3 consists of 14 residues. DNA of the CDR3: TGTGCCAGCAGTCGTGGCAGGAACACCGGGGAGCTGTTTTTT. This encodes CASSRGRNTGELFF.

This clone was counted a few times. The V and J genes are TRBV9 and TRBJ2-3; 8 nucleotides align to TRBD2. Germline CDR1 reads SGDLS; CDR2 reads YYNGEE. The ends lost 0 bases at V and 1 base at J; junction bases unmatched: 4. CDR3 length equals 16 residues. Written as DNA, the CDR3 is TGTGCCAGCAGCGTAGGAGTTAGCGGGGGCACAGATACGCAGTATTTT. Its translation is CASSVGVSGGTDTQYF.

This clone was detected once. This rearrangement joins TRBV29-1 to TRBJ2-3; D may be TRBD2 (6 bases). The CDR3 loop spans 13 amino acids. CDR1 and CDR2 from the germline V gene are SQVTM and ANQGSEA. V shed 7 bases and J shed 2 bases, with 13 bases lying between them. The CDR3 protein is CSGGDGFTDTQYF. The CDR3 DNA reads as TGCAGCGGCGGGGACGGCTTCACAGATACGCAGTATTTT.

The gene calls are TRBV27 and TRBJ1-3; D unresolved. This CDR3 spans 14 amino acids. V lost 4 bases and J lost 4, with 11 bases in between. The germline CDR1 and CDR2 sequences are MNHEY and SMNVEV (reference sequence). CDR3 region: CASSSAEAGNTIYF. The DNA of the CDR3 is TGTGCCAGCAGTTCCGCCGAGGCAGGAAACACCATATATTTT.

V and J are TRBV6-5 and TRBJ1-1, with 7 positions matching TRBD1. V was pared by 0 bases and J by 4 bases, with 5 bases of the junction left unmatched. This CDR3 spans 15 amino acids. Germline lookup yields CDR1 MNHEY and CDR2 SVGAGI. CDR3 sequence (DNA): TGTGCCAGCAGTTACTCGGGACAGATACCCACTGAAGCTTTCTTT. Its protein product is CASSYSGQIPTEAFF.

The chain uses TRBV5-6 and TRBJ2-7; D might be TRBD2 (5 bases). Germline lookup yields CDR1 SGHDT and CDR2 YYEEEE. The CDR3 runs to 14 residues. The germline V and J ends were trimmed by 4 bases and 0 bases, with 11 bases remaining between them. CDR3 sequence (DNA): TGTGCCAGCAGCCCAAGCGGACTCTCCTACGAGCAGTACTTC. This sequence encodes CASSPSGLSYEQYF.

The J gene is TRBJ2-5, the V gene TRBV19; D possibly corresponds to TRBD2 (5 bases). V was clipped by 2 bases and J by 6 bases, with 7 bases between them. The CDR3 has 12 amino acids. Looked up from germline, CDR1 is LNHDA and CDR2 is SQIVND (reference sequence). The CDR3 sequence: CASSIPGKTQYF. The CDR3 bases are TGTGCCAGTAGTATACCGGGAAAGACCCAGTACTTC.

This clone was observed a handful of times. V is TRBV11-3 and J is TRBJ2-7; TRBD1 aligns across 9 bases. The CDR3 totals 14 residues. V lost 3 bases and J lost 2; bases outside the gene matches: 2. From germline, CDR1 is SGHNT and CDR2 YENEEA. The CDR3 protein is CASSFGTGTYEQYF. CDR3 nucleotide sequence: TGTGCCAGCAGCTTCGGGACAGGGACCTACGAGCAGTACTTC.

The chain uses TRBV5-5 and TRBJ2-7, with D possibly matching TRBD1 (6 bases). Trimming removed 3 bases at V and 3 bases at J, with 10 bases between. The CDR3 contains 13 residues. Germline V CDR1 and CDR2: SGHKS, YYEKEE (reference sequence). The CDR3 is CASSYGQLYEQYF. The CDR3 region has the DNA TGTGCCAGCAGCTACGGACAGCTCTACGAGCAGTACTTC.

In this sample, this clone turned up once. This sequence joins TRBV21-1 and TRBJ2-7; no DNA check was done on the table's D call, TRBD1. TRBV21-1 is a recognized pseudogene. CDR3 length: 16 amino acids. CDR3 residues: CASPLIRTGHLGEQYF. The CDR3, as DNA: TGTGCCAGCCCCTTAATCCGGACAGGGCATTTAGGCGAGCAGTACTTC.

The chain combines TRBV28 with TRBJ2-4; 9 bases map to TRBD1. The germline V gene encodes CDR1 MDHEN and CDR2 SYDVKM. The CDR3 has 15 residues. J was trimmed by 7 bases and V by 1 base; bases with no gene match: 5. The CDR3 sequence is CASSLSGTGWNIQYF. The CDR3 nucleotides are TGTGCCAGCAGTTTATCCGGGACAGGGTGGAACATTCAGTACTTC. The complete variable domain, with remaining parts taken from reference TRBV28 and TRBJ2-4, reads DVKVTQSSRYLVKRTGEKVFLECVQDMDHENMFWYRQDPGLGLRLIYFSYDVKMKEKGDIPEGYSVSREKKERFSLILESASTNQTSMYLCASSLSGTGWNIQYFGAGTRLSVL.

The CDR3: CASSKSSDTQYF. The DNA for the CDR3 is TGTGCCAGCAGTAAGAGCTCAGATACGCAGTATTTT. The gene calls are TRBV11-3 and TRBJ2-3; D unclear. The germline V and J ends were trimmed by 6 bases and 4 bases, with 8 bases remaining between them. The germline V gene has CDR1 SGHNT and CDR2 YENEEA. The CDR3 loop spans 12 amino acids.

This rearrangement joins TRBV6-5 to TRBJ1-6, with D maybe TRBD1 (5 bases). This CDR3 is built from 14 residues. Germline lookup yields CDR1 MNHEY and CDR2 SVGAGI. V lost 4 bases and J 5 bases, leaving 9 bases between the germline ends. The CDR3 DNA is TGTGCCAGCAGTTCCCGGGGGGATAATTCACCCCTCCACTTT. Its protein product is CASSSRGDNSPLHF.

The V and J genes are TRBV6-5 and TRBJ2-2; D is unclear. Germline V CDR1 and CDR2: MNHEY, SVGAGI. The length of the CDR3 is 13 residues. The V end was cut by 7 bases, the J end by 6 bases, with 12 bases between. CDR3 amino acids: CASNRREAGELFF. In nucleotides, the CDR3 is TGTGCCAGCAACCGACGAGAGGCCGGGGAGCTGTTTTTT.

The chain joins TRBV7-9 to TRBJ1-2, with TRBD1 matching over 10 bases. V shed 0 bases and J 0 bases; nucleotides not matched to a gene: 4. The CDR3 spans 17 residues. Germline V gene lookup returns CDR1 SEHNR and CDR2 FQNEAQ (reference sequence). The DNA of the CDR3 is TGTGCCAGCAGCTTAGCGACAGGGGGCAGAGCTAACTATGGCTACACCTTC. Protein product: CASSLATGGRANYGYTF.